The 26 T cell receptor beta chains in this list originate from one sample, sequenced in a study of T cells in localized non-small cell lung cancer. Using immunoSEQ multiplex PCR, the repertoire was profiled, and TCRdb retains in-frame clones only, with some absent. The data contain tens of thousands of clones, less than 85% of them singletons. The specimen was peripheral blood, collected before any cancer treatment. Receptors originate from a female donor older than 55 with stage I lung adenocarcinoma.

The rearrangement links TRBV4-1 to TRBJ2-7, with D possibly being TRBD1 or TRBD2 (6 bases each). The V gene's germline CDR1 is MGHRA and CDR2 YSYEKL. The CDR3 extends over 17 amino acids. With 0 bases removed from V and 2 bases from J, the gap between germline ends came to 17 bases. DNA for the CDR3: TGCGCCAGCAGCCAAGATTCACGGGGGCTGTCACCCTACGAGCAGTACTTC. Translated, it gives CASSQDSRGLSPYEQYF.

The chain uses TRBV7-9 and TRBJ2-3; 9 bases are shared with TRBD2. CDR1 SEHNR and CDR2 FQNEAQ come from the germline V gene (reference sequence). After removal of 10 bases from V and 10 bases from J, the junction contained 15 bases not matched to a gene. This CDR3 spans 14 amino acids. The CDR3 sequence: CATRGASGTVPQYF. DNA of the CDR3: TGTGCCACTAGAGGGGCTAGCGGGACAGTCCCGCAGTATTTT.

This rearrangement joins TRBV5-1 to TRBJ1-6; TRBD1 aligns across 11 bases. With V trimmed by 0 bases and J by 4 bases, 3 bases remained unmatched. CDR1 is SGHRS, CDR2 YFSETQ, per germline. CDR3 length: 17 amino acids. CDR3 amino acids: CASSLAGTGGYNSPLHF. CDR3 bases: TGCGCCAGCAGCTTGGCCGGGACAGGGGGATATAATTCACCCCTCCACTTT.

This clone was observed a few times. This chain uses TRBV18 with TRBJ1-5, with D maybe TRBD1 (6 bases). CDR3 size: 15 residues. V lost 3 bases, J lost 5 bases, and 14 bases lay in between. Germline loops: CDR1 KGHSH, CDR2 LQKENI. The CDR3 spells CASSPLHSGDQPQHF. The CDR3 DNA reads TGTGCCAGCTCACCTTTGCATTCAGGGGATCAGCCCCAGCATTTT.

The V gene is TRBV27, the J gene TRBJ1-5; D ambiguous. The length of the CDR3 is 15 residues. Germline V lookup: CDR1 MNHEY, CDR2 SMNVEV (reference sequence). V lost 6 bases, J lost 5 bases, and 17 bases lay in between. CDR3 amino acids: CASSPEGRLHQPQHF. DNA for the CDR3: TGTGCCAGCAGCCCTGAGGGCAGGCTCCATCAGCCCCAGCATTTT.

The V call is TRBV27, the J call TRBJ1-4; 8 bases are a match to TRBD1. The CDR3 is 16 residues long. The ends lost 6 bases at V and 7 bases at J; junction bases unmatched: 13. Germline values: CDR1 MNHEY, CDR2 SMNVEV (reference sequence). CDR3 coding DNA: TGTGCCAGCAGAGCAGACAGGGGAGGGTTTATTGAAAAACTGTTTTTT. Protein product: CASRADRGGFIEKLFF.

The V gene is TRBV6-1, the J gene TRBJ1-2; perhaps TRBD1 as D (6 bases). V lost 3 bases, J lost 4 bases, and 12 bases lay in between. The germline CDR1 and CDR2 sequences are MNHNS and SASEGT. The length of the CDR3 is 14 residues. The CDR3 sequence: CASSDAGEGYGYTF. Written as DNA, the CDR3 is TGTGCCAGCAGTGATGCAGGGGAGGGCTATGGCTACACCTTC.

The CDR3 loop is CASSPGLHSGNTIYF. CDR3 coding DNA: TGCGCCAGCAGCCCAGGGCTCCACTCTGGAAACACCATATATTTT. The V and J genes are TRBV5-1 and TRBJ1-3, with D perhaps matching TRBD1 (5 bases). Trimming removed 4 bases from V and 0 bases from J, with 11 bases in between. The CDR3 has 15 residues. The germline V gene has CDR1 SGHRS and CDR2 YFSETQ.

This clone showed up just once. The V call is TRBV10-3, the J call TRBJ2-5; the match to TRBD1 covers 8 bases. With V trimmed by 5 bases and J by 4 bases, 3 bases remained unmatched. CDR1 and CDR2 from the germline V gene are ENHRY and SYGVKD. This CDR3 comprises 13 residues. The chain's CDR3 is CAISRTGPETQYF. The CDR3 nucleotides read TGTGCCATCAGTCGGACAGGGCCAGAGACCCAGTACTTC.

The chain has TRBV19 and TRBJ1-2, with a possible D match to TRBD1 (6 bases). Germline values: CDR1 LNHDA, CDR2 SQIVND (reference sequence). The CDR3 is made up of 14 amino acids. The V and J ends lost 5 bases and 4 bases respectively, with 14 bases between them. In nucleotides, the CDR3 is TGTGCCAGTAGTCAAGCCCCAGGGGTCTATGGCTACACCTTC. It yields the protein CASSQAPGVYGYTF.

This clone was counted a single time. J is TRBJ2-2 and V is TRBV28; maybe TRBD1 (7 bases). The germline gives CDR1 MDHEN, CDR2 SYDVKM. The CDR3 loop spans 16 amino acids. The ends were cut back, 4 bases at V and 5 bases at J, with 17 bases in the middle. The CDR3 bases are TGTGCCAGCAGTTACATCGACAGGGAGGCAACCGGGGAGCTGTTTTTT. Protein: CASSYIDREATGELFF. The full variable domain, in which reference TRBV28 and TRBJ2-2 provide the parts outside the CDR3, is DVKVTQSSRYLVKRTGEKVFLECVQDMDHENMFWYRQDPGLGLRLIYFSYDVKMKEKGDIPEGYSVSREKKERFSLILESASTNQTSMYLCASSYIDREATGELFFGEGSRLTVL.

The chain carries TRBV28 and TRBJ1-1; 8 nucleotides agree with TRBD1. J lost 1 base, V lost 2 bases, and 9 bases had no gene match. The CDR3 totals 17 residues. Germline loops: CDR1 MDHEN, CDR2 SYDVKM. The CDR3 DNA sequence: TGTGCCAGCAGTTTAGGAGCGACAGGGGCGAGGAACACTGAAGCTTTCTTT. Residues: CASSLGATGARNTEAFF.

The chain carries TRBV11-2 and TRBJ2-5; TRBD1 agrees at 9 bases. V was clipped by 3 bases and J by 3 bases; unmatched bases: 14. The CDR3 consists of 18 residues. The germline gives CDR1 SGHAT, CDR2 FQNNGV. CDR3 nucleotides: TGTGCCAGCAGCTTCCAGTGGGCCCCGTGGACAGGGGAAGAGACCCAGTACTTC. Its translation: CASSFQWAPWTGEETQYF.

The chain has TRBV5-6 and TRBJ2-7, with 10 bases that match TRBD1. The CDR3 extends over 12 amino acids. CDR1 SGHDT and CDR2 YYEEEE come from the germline V gene. V shed 3 bases and J 11 bases; nucleotides not matched to a gene: 5. The CDR3 sequence is CASSWGQGKKYF. As DNA, the CDR3 is TGTGCCAGCAGCTGGGGACAGGGGAAGAAGTACTTC.

The chain links TRBV19 to TRBJ1-3, with a weak D call TRBD1 (5 bases). Trimming shortened V by 5 bases and J by 1 base, and 12 bases separated the two germline ends. Germline V lookup: CDR1 LNHDA, CDR2 SQIVND (reference sequence). This CDR3 comprises 15 residues. The DNA of the CDR3 is TGTGCCAGTAGTTCCCCCAGGGTTTCTGGAAACACCATATATTTT. As protein: CASSSPRVSGNTIYF.

The chain carries TRBV27 and TRBJ1-5; 12 bases are a match to TRBD1. CDR1 is MNHEY, CDR2 SMNVEV, per germline (reference sequence). CDR3 length: 18 amino acids. Losses at the gene ends were 6 bases for V and 1 base for J; bases not matched to a gene: 10. The CDR3 bases are TGTGCCAGCAGGGGGGGACAGGGGGCCGGATGGAGCAATCAGCCCCAGCATTTT. Protein sequence: CASRGGQGAGWSNQPQHF.

V and J are TRBV6-1 and TRBJ2-7; D remains ambiguous. CDR1 is MNHNS, CDR2 SASEGT, per germline. With 5 bases removed from V and 2 bases from J, the gap between germline ends came to 10 bases. The CDR3 is made up of 13 amino acids. CDR3 DNA sequence: TGTGCCAGCAGTTCGGCAGGACCCTACGAGCAGTACTTC. Translation gives CASSSAGPYEQYF.

The chain has TRBV6-6 and TRBJ2-2, with a weak D call TRBD1 (5 bases). The CDR3 sequence is 13 residues long. Germline CDR1 MNHNY, CDR2 SVGAGI (reference sequence). V was pared by 7 bases and J by 6 bases, with 12 bases between. CDR3 sequence (DNA): TGTGCCAGCAATACAGGAAGGGCCGGGGAGCTGTTTTTT. It encodes CASNTGRAGELFF.

V gene TRBV5-1 combines with J gene TRBJ2-7; the D call may be TRBD1 or TRBD2 (5 bases each). The V end lost 0 bases, the J end lost 4 bases, and 8 bases lay between the germline ends. Per germline, CDR1 SGHRS and CDR2 YFSETQ. This CDR3 comprises 13 residues. CDR3 amino acids: CASSLGDEYEQYF. The CDR3 region has the DNA TGCGCCAGCAGCTTGGGGGACGAATACGAGCAGTACTTC.

This sequence joins TRBV11-1 and TRBJ2-7, with D perhaps matching TRBD2 (5 bases). Per the germline V gene, CDR1 is SGHAT and CDR2 is FQDESV (reference sequence). The CDR3 sequence is 13 residues long. Trimming left V 3 bases short and J 5 bases short, with 11 bases between. CDR3 in amino acids: CASSLRESNEQYF. The CDR3 DNA is TGTGCCAGCAGCTTGAGGGAGTCTAACGAGCAGTACTTC.

The chain links TRBV7-2 to TRBJ2-3, with D hard to call. This CDR3 has 17 amino acids. CDR1 is SGHTA, CDR2 FQGNSA, per germline. The V end lost 4 bases, the J end lost 2 bases, and 19 bases lay between the germline ends. CDR3 in amino acids: CASSSLGSLIFTDTQYF. Written as DNA, the CDR3 is TGTGCCAGCAGCTCTCTAGGATCGCTGATTTTCACAGATACGCAGTATTTT.

V is TRBV5-1 and J is TRBJ1-4; the D is unclear. This CDR3 is built from 16 residues. Trimming stripped 0 bases from V and 0 bases from J, with 9 bases between. Germline CDR1 is SGHRS and CDR2 is YFSETQ. CDR3 in amino acids: CASSLAIGATNEKLFF. The CDR3 DNA follows: TGCGCCAGCAGCTTGGCGATCGGGGCAACTAATGAAAAACTGTTTTTT.

The rearrangement links TRBV7-6 to TRBJ2-5; D not certain. CDR3 length: 11 amino acids. With 5 bases removed from V and 3 bases from J, the gap between germline ends came to 4 bases. Germline CDR1 SGHVS, CDR2 FNYEAQ. In nucleotides, the CDR3 is TGTGCCAGCAGCCAGGAAGAGACCCAGTACTTC. This sequence encodes CASSQEETQYF.

The chain carries TRBV2 and TRBJ1-1; D not certain. The CDR3 contains 13 residues. Germline V gives CDR1 SNHLY, CDR2 FYNNEI. V was shortened by 6 bases and J by 0 bases, with 8 bases between the two germline ends. CDR3 sequence reads: CASRDNLNTEAFF. CDR3 coding DNA: TGTGCCAGCAGGGATAACCTGAACACTGAAGCTTTCTTT.

The chain combines TRBV5-6 with TRBJ1-5; D is unresolved. This CDR3 is built from 14 residues. Germline CDR1 is SGHDT and CDR2 is YYEEEE. V lost 0 bases and J 3 bases, leaving 7 bases between the germline ends. The CDR3 sequence is CASSLGRLNQPQHF. CDR3 nucleotide sequence: TGTGCCAGCAGCTTGGGGCGGCTCAATCAGCCCCAGCATTTT.

V usage is TRBV5-6 and J usage is TRBJ1-6; perhaps TRBD1 as D (6 bases). The V end lost 5 bases, the J end lost 6 bases, and 12 bases lay between the germline ends. The CDR3 covers 14 residues. The germline gives CDR1 SGHDT, CDR2 YYEEEE. CDR3 region: CASSYDRSNSPLHF. In nucleotides, the CDR3 is TGTGCCAGCAGTTATGACAGGAGTAATTCACCCCTCCACTTT.